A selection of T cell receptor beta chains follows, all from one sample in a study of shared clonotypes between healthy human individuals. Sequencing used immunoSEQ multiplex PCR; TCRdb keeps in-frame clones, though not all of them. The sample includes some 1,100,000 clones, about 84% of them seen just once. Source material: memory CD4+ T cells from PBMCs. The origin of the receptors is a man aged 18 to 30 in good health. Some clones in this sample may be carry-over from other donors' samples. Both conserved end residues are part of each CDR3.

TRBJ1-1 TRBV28 CASSFIGTGGLNTEAFF
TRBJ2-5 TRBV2 CASGWTEETQYF
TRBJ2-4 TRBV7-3 CASSLSQGSEYIQYF
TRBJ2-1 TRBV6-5 CASSRFSGSYNEQFF
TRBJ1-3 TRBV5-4 CASSWGSGLGNTIYF
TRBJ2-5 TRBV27 CASVQETQYF
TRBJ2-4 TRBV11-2 CASSPTGLENIQYF
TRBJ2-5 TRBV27 CASKSARQAKETQYF
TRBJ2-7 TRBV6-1 CASSEMGTAYEQYF
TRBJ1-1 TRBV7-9 CASSLAPPRTGMNTEAFF
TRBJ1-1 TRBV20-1 CTADFNTEAFF
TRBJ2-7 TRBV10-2 CASRGTSYYEQYF
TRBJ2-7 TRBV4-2 CASSQEGSGLYEQYF
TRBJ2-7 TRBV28 CASCPSGDPYEQYF
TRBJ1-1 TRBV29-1 CSADLGTGLTEAFF
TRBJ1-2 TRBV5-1 CASSRDRGMSVDGYTF
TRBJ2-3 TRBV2 CASTELNPQYF
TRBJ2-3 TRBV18 CASAGVAGVLASTDTQYF
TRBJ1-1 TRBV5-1 CASSLPAANTEAFF
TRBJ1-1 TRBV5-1 CASSPQQGGNTEAFF
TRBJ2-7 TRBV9 CASSARTGAVHEQYF
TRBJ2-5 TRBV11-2 CASSLVTREETQYF
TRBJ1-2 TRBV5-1 CASSLVQGGNYGYTF
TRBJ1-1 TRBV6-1 CASIISLGTEAFF
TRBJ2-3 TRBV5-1 CASSFAGDATDTQYF
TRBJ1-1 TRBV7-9 CASSPRQGTNTEAFF
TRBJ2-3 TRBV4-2 CASSQEGWGPDTQYF
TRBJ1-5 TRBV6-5 CASSYRVQQPQHF
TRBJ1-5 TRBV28 CATSLAGQGWQPQHF
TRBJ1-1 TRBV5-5 CASSWRTGRNTEAFF
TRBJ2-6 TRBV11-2 CASSFATGGRSGANVLTF
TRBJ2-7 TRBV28 CASSLPVPYEQYF
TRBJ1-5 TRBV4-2 CASSQDQQANQPQHF
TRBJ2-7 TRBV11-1 CASRFSSEQYF
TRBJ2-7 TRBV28 CASSSGVHSYEQYF
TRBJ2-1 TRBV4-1 CASSHGQVPSYNEQFF
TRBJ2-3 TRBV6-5 CASSSTETSTDTQYF
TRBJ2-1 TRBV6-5 CASSYSRSIWGNEQFF
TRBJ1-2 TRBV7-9 CASSFDSYGYTF
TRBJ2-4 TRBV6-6 CASSPLTSGKNIQYF
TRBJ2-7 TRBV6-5 CASSLRLAGDYEQYF
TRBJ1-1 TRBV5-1 CASSPGDALNTEAFF
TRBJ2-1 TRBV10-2 CASRVGLAAQSGNEQFF
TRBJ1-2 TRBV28 CASRQGMGGYTF
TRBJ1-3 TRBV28 CATRTVSGNTIYF
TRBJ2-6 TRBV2 CATRGGANVLTF
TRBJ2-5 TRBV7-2 CASSLDPTRETQYF
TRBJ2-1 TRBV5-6 CASSIGGTSGRWEQFF